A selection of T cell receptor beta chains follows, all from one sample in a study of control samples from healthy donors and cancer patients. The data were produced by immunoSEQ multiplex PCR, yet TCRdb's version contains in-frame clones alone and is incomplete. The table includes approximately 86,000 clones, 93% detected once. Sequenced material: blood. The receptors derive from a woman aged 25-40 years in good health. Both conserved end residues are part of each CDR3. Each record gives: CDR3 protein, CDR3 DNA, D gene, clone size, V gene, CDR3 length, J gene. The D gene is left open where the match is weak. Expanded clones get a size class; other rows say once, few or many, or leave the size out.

CASSIGRGWNTGELFF TGTGCCAGTAGTATAGGGAGGGGTTGGAACACCGGGGAGCTGTTTTTT - - TRBV19 16 TRBJ2-2
CASSRTETSSTDTQYF TGCGCCAGCAGCCGTACAGAGACCTCTAGCACAGATACGCAGTATTTT - - TRBV5-1 16 TRBJ2-3
CSVRQNSNQPQHF TGCAGCGTTAGACAGAATAGCAATCAGCCCCAGCATTTT - once TRBV29-1 13 TRBJ1-5
CASPTDVEAFF TGTGCCAGTCCAACCGACGTCGAAGCTTTCTTT - - TRBV19 11 TRBJ1-1
CASSIREDNEKLFF TGTGCCAGTAGTATTCGGGAGGATAATGAAAAACTGTTTTTT - - TRBV19 14 TRBJ1-4
CASSARHIGANTGELFF TGTGCCAGCAGCGCCAGACACATAGGCGCGAACACCGGGGAGCTGTTTTTT - - TRBV7-9 17 TRBJ2-2
CASSFQGGNTEAFF TGCGCCAGCAGCTTCCAGGGGGGAAACACTGAAGCTTTCTTT TRBD1 once TRBV5-1 14 TRBJ1-1
CASRIGDTGILIPHEQYF TGTGCCAGCAGGATAGGCGATACAGGGATCCTCATCCCCCACGAGCAGTACTTC - - TRBV2 18 TRBJ2-7
CASSQFGRAGGHTQYF TGTGCCAGCAGCCAATTTGGGCGAGCGGGGGGGCACACGCAGTATTTT TRBD2 - TRBV3-1/TRBV3-2 16 TRBJ2-3
CASSLNRVGNSPLHF TGTGCCAGCAGCTTAAACAGGGTGGGGAATTCACCCCTCCACTTT - - TRBV7-9 15 TRBJ1-6
CASKRSTTYGYTF TGTGCCAGCAAGCGGTCTACCACCTATGGCTACACCTTC - once TRBV6-5 13 TRBJ1-2
CASGSALGLSNQPQHF TGTGCTAGTGGTTCGGCCCTGGGCTTGAGCAATCAGCCCCAGCATTTT - - TRBV12-5 16 TRBJ1-5
CASSFQGSYEQYF TGTGCCAGCAGTTTTCAGGGGTCCTACGAGCAGTACTTC - - TRBV28 13 TRBJ2-7
CASSYRDRRPYNEQFF TGTGCCAGCAGTTACAGGGACAGGCGCCCCTACAATGAGCAGTTCTTC TRBD1 - TRBV6-2/TRBV6-3 16 TRBJ2-1
CASSLFGSGRPNSPLHF TGCGCCAGCAGCCTTTTTGGATCCGGACGACCCAATTCACCCCTCCACTTT - - TRBV5-1 17 TRBJ1-6
CASSRTVPYEQYF TGTGCCAGCAGCCGCACAGTTCCCTACGAGCAGTACTTC - - TRBV14 13 TRBJ2-7
CASSRTENTEAFF TGTGCCAGCTCACGAACAGAGAACACTGAAGCTTTCTTT - - TRBV18 13 TRBJ1-1
CASSPPIGTEGVYGYTF TGTGCCAGCTCACCCCCGATAGGGACAGAAGGGGTCTATGGCTACACCTTC TRBD1 - TRBV18 17 TRBJ1-2
CASSSRTSVKNIQYF TGTGCCAGCAGCTCACGGACTAGCGTCAAAAACATTCAGTACTTC TRBD2 - TRBV5-4 15 TRBJ2-4
CASSPDREFGGYTF TGTGCCAGCTCACCCGATAGAGAGTTTGGCGGCTACACCTTC - - TRBV18 14 TRBJ1-2
CASSPLANEQFF TGTGCCAGCAGTCCCCTAGCAAATGAGCAGTTCTTC - - TRBV6-5 12 TRBJ2-1
CASSHLGGTQETQYF TGTGCCAGCAGCCACCTGGGGGGGACCCAAGAGACCCAGTACTTC TRBD2 - TRBV7-8 15 TRBJ2-5
CASSFSREWNIQYF TGTGCCAGCAGCTTTTCAAGGGAATGGAACATTCAGTACTTC - - TRBV7-9 14 TRBJ2-4
CASSSGQGRRATEAFF TGTGCCAGCAGTTCGGGACAGGGGCGCCGGGCCACTGAAGCTTTCTTT TRBD1 - TRBV27 16 TRBJ1-1
CASRRTSGSLAGYEQYF TGTGCCAGCCGTAGGACTAGCGGGTCCTTGGCTGGCTACGAGCAGTACTTC - - TRBV21-1 17 TRBJ2-7
CASQRGGETQYF TGTGCCAGCCAGAGAGGTGGGGAGACCCAGTACTTC - - TRBV21-1 12 TRBJ2-5
CASTQLGGTYEQYF TGTGCCAGCACCCAGCTAGGGGGAACCTACGAGCAGTACTTC - - TRBV7-9 14 TRBJ2-7